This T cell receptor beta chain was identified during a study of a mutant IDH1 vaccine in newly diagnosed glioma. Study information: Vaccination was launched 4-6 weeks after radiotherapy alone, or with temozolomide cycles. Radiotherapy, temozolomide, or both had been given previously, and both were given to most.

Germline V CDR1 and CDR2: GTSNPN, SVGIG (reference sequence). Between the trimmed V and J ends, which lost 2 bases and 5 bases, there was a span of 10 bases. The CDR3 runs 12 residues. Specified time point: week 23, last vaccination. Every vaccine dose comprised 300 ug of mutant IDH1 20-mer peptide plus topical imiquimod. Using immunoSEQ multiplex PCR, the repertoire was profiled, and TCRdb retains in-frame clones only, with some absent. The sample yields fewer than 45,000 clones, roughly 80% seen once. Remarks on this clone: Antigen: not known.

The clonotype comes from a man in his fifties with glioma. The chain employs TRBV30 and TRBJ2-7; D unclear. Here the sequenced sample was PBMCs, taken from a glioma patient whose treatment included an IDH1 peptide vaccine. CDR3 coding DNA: TGTGCCTGGAGTATCGATTGGGACGAGCAGTACTTC. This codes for CAWSIDWDEQYF.